The T cell receptor beta chain under discussion was sequenced for a study of cytomegalovirus exposure and HLA in healthy donors. Study-wide points: It emerged from a later analysis that several of the most significant clusters appeared to be linked to common viral pathogens.

V was pared by 1 base and J by 6 bases, with 8 bases of the junction left unmatched. The germline V gene has CDR1 MNHEY and CDR2 SMNVEV (reference sequence). CDR3 length: 16 amino acids. 13 Jbeta primers and 60 Vbeta primers were used for the PCR. Only in-frame clones appear in the TCRdb table, and some are missing; sequencing was by immunoSEQ multiplex PCR. The sample has about 150,000 clones, over 60% seen once; the top ten hold around 1.7%. Note on this clone: Its antigen is currently unknown.

Source material: PBMCs. The clonotype originates from a woman between 35 and 50 years old in good health and CMV-seronegative. The genes are TRBV27 and TRBJ1-1; 10 bases agree with TRBD1. CDR3 loop: CASSLFPGTGDPEAFF. Here the CDR3 DNA reads TGTGCCAGCAGTTTATTCCCCGGGACAGGGGATCCTGAAGCTTTCTTT.